This T cell receptor beta chain is from a study of T cells after yellow fever vaccination. Concerning this clonotype: One end of the junction is discordant with germline, which a read error may explain.

TCRdb reprocessed the 5' RACE reads via MiXCR and lists one record per CDR3 protein. The sample consists of 150,000 to 200,000 distinct CDR3 sequences, roughly 6.4% of them appearing once. The CDR3 has 14 residues. CDR1 SNHLY and CDR2 FYNNEI come from the germline V gene. The specimen comprised CD4+ T cells sorted from PBMCs, sampled on the day of the first yellow fever vaccination. The genes are TRBV2 and TRBJ2-1; 8 bases are a match to TRBD2. This receptor was identified in a man aged 18 to 30 who received the YFV17D yellow fever vaccine. CDR3 in amino acids: CASIESGGYNEQFF. DNA of the CDR3: TGTGCCAGCATTGAAAGCGGGGGTTACAATGAGCAGTTCTTC. Supplemented by reference TRBV2 and TRBJ2-1, the full variable domain reads EPEVTQTPSHQVTQMGQEVILRCVPISNHLYFYWYRQILGQKVEFLVSFYNNEISEKSEIFDDQFSVERPDGSNFTLKIRSTKLEDSAMYFCASIESGGYNEQFFGPGTRLTVL.